This T cell receptor (beta chain) comes out of a study of T cell responses to AZD1222 COVID-19 vaccine. Study findings and constraints: There were repertoire samples only from the period after the peak T cell response. CD4 TCRs covered the whole spike, strongest at regions 160-218 and 743-854.

The germline CDR1 and CDR2 sequences are SGHKS and YYEKEE (reference sequence). With V trimmed by 0 bases and J by 3 bases, 4 bases remained unmatched. The CDR3 has 15 residues. Produced via immunoSEQ multiplex PCR; TCRdb's table is partial and in-frame only. Of roughly 150,000 clones listed, roughly nine tenths are singletons. Turning to this clone: What it binds is not known.

This sequence joins TRBV5-5 and TRBJ2-7, with TRBD1 identical over 9 bases. The sequences come from peripheral blood, collected 28 days after the second AZD1222 dose. The receptor's source is an adult who received the AZD1222 COVID-19 vaccine. Written as DNA, the CDR3 is TGTGCCAGCAGCTTGGCGGGACAGGGCTTCTACGAGCAGTACTTC. This translates into CASSLAGQGFYEQYF.